This T cell receptor beta chain comes out of a study of T-cell reconstitution after alpha-beta-depleted transplantation in children. This clonotype showed up just a few times. Preparation of the TCRbeta library was carried out with unique molecular identifiers. TCRdb independently ran MiXCR on the PCR reads; one entry per CDR3 protein. The sample has 500,000 to 600,000 distinct CDR3 sequences, approximately 29% seen once. CDR1 is SQVTM and CDR2 is ANQGSEA in the germline V gene. The CDR3 extends over 13 amino acids. V lost 4 bases and J lost 2, with 11 bases in between. Specimen: PBMCs from the stem cell graft donor, collected from the stem cell graft. This clonotype was sampled from a human donor who donated a stem cell graft to a child with aplastic anemia. J is TRBJ2-5 and V is TRBV29-1, with D hard to call. The CDR3 sequence: CSVASPQQETQYF. The CDR3 nucleotides are TGCAGCGTTGCTTCCCCTCAACAAGAGACCCAGTACTTC.